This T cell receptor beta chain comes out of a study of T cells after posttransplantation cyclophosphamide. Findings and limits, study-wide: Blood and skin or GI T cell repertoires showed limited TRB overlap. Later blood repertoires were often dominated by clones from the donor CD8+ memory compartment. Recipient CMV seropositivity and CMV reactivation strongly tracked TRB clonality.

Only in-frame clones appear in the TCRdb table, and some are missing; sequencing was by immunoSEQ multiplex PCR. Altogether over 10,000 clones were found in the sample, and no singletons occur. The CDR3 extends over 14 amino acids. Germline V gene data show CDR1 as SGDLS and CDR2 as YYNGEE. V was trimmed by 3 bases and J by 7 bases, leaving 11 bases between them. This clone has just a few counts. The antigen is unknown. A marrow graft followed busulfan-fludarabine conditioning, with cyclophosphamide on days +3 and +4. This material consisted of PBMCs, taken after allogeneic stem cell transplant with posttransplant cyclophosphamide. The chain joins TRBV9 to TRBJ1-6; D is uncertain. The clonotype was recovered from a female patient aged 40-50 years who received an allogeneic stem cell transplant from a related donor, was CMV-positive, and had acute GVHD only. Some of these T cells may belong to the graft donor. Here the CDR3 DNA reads TGTGCCAGCAGCGGGAGAGTAATAAATTCACCCCTCCACTTT. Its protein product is CASSGRVINSPLHF. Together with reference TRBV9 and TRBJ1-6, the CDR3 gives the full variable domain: DSGVTQTPKHLITATGQRVTLRCSPRSGDLSVYWYQQSLDQGLQFLIQYYNGEERAKGNILERFSAQQFPDLHSELNLSSLELGDSALYFCASSGRVINSPLHFGNGTRLTVT.